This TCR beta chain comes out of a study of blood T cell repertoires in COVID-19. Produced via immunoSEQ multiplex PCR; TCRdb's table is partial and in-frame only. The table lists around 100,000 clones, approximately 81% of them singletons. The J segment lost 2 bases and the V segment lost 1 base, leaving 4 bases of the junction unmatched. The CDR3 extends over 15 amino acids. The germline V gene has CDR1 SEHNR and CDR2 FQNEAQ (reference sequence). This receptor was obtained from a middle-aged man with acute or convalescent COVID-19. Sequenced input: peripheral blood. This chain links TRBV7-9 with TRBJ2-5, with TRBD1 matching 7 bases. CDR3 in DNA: TGTGCCAGCAGCTTAGGACAGGGCGGACAAGAGACCCAGTACTTC. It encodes CASSLGQGGQETQYF.